This T cell receptor (beta chain) was captured in a study of early T cells in non-severe SARS-CoV-2 infection. Study context: Unpaired chains resulted from sequencing bulk RNA of unsorted whole blood. The study, taken as a whole, reports: Matching results from VDJdb favored anti-spike CD8 responses, leaving private and CD4 specificities undetected.

This clonotype was picked up a small number of times. Antigen specificity is unknown. Unique molecular identifiers (one per individual cDNA molecule) were attached. A single record per CDR3 protein comes from TCRdb applying MiXCR to the 5' RACE reads. The table shows some 100,000 distinct CDR3 sequences, with roughly 14% occurring only once. CDR1 and CDR2 (germline): SGHTA, FQGNSA. V lost 0 bases to trimming and J lost 2 bases, with 13 bases between them. The CDR3 is 17 amino acids. Sequences were obtained from whole blood. This chain links TRBV7-2 with TRBJ2-2; D not resolved. This receptor was obtained from an adult who was a healthcare worker with PCR-confirmed SARS-CoV-2 infection or an uninfected control (not recorded which). CDR3 in DNA: TGTGCCAGCAGCTTAGCATTTGGCCACCTTAACACCGGGGAGCTGTTTTTT. Encoded protein: CASSLAFGHLNTGELFF. The variable domain in full, with the rest retrieved from reference TRBV7-2 and TRBJ2-2, is GAGVSQSPSNKVTEKGKDVELRCDPISGHTALYWYRQSLGQGLEFLIYFQGNSAPDKSGLPSDRFSAERTGGSVSTLTIQRTQQEDSAVYLCASSLAFGHLNTGELFFGEGSRLTVL.